Below, 25 T cell receptor beta chains from the same sample are listed, as sequenced in a study of human T cells and chemical hapten exposure. Time point described: patch test 1, 2 weeks after DPC sensitization. Treatment noted: therapeutic diphenylcyclopropenone sensitization with weekly scalp DPC. MiXCR was run by TCRdb on the RACE reads, yielding one entry per CDR3 protein. The sample lists approximately 57,000 distinct CDR3 sequences, 7% to 10% occurring once. Sample: whole blood, taken in connection with sensitization to the hapten diphenylcyclopropenone (DPC). The source of these receptors is a woman in her thirties or forties with alopecia areata. Some clones in this sample may be carry-over from other donors' samples.

The CDR3 DNA reads TGTGCCTGGAGTGCATCTTATTCACCCCTCCACTTT. Amino acid sequence: CAWSASYSPLHF. The chain couples TRBV30 to TRBJ1-6, with no clear D. This CDR3 has 12 residues. Trimming took off 1 base at V and 8 bases at J, with 6 bases between the two ends. CDR1 and CDR2 from the germline V gene are GTSNPN and SVGIG (reference sequence).

This clonotype was seen repeatedly, ten times or more. The chain links TRBV10-3 to TRBJ1-1; D gene ambiguous. The V and J ends lost 0 bases and 1 base respectively, with 15 bases between them. Germline CDR1 and CDR2: ENHRY and SYGVKD. The CDR3 is 17 residues long. As DNA, the CDR3 is TGTGCCATCAGTGAGTCGTTCGGGGAGGAGACGAACACTGAAGCTTTCTTT. Protein: CAISESFGEETNTEAFF.

The genes are TRBV2 and TRBJ2-5; perhaps TRBD2 as D (6 bases). This CDR3 is 13 amino acids long. Germline CDR1 and CDR2: SNHLY and FYNNEI. The V gene lost 8 bases and the J gene lost 2 bases, with 12 bases spanning the gap. CDR3 DNA: TGTGCCAGCGTGCGGGGTGTACAAGAGACCCAGTACTTC. It encodes CASVRGVQETQYF.

This clonotype was observed a handful of times. V and J are TRBV28 and TRBJ1-4; D might be TRBD1 (5 bases). The ends were cut back, 4 bases at V and 7 bases at J, with 16 bases in the middle. There are 15 residues in the CDR3. Germline CDR1 is MDHEN and CDR2 is SYDVKM. CDR3 bases: TGTGCCAGCAGTTCACGGAGGGGTTTAGCTGAAAAACTGTTTTTT. Translated: CASSSRRGLAEKLFF.

The chain recombines TRBV7-6 with TRBJ2-3, with TRBD2 matching over 12 bases. Germline V gives CDR1 SGHVS, CDR2 FNYEAQ. Trimming took 4 bases from V and 2 from J; bases not matched to a gene: 7. The length of the CDR3 is 17 residues. In nucleotides, the CDR3 is TGTGCCAGCAGCTCCCGCCCTAGCGGGGGGGCCACAGATACGCAGTATTTT. This gives the protein CASSSRPSGGATDTQYF. Based on the CDR3 plus reference TRBV7-6 and TRBJ2-3, the full variable domain is GAGVSQSPRYKVTKRGQDVALRCDPISGHVSLYWYRQALGQGPEFLTYFNYEAQQDKSGLPNDRFSAERPEGSISTLTIQRTEQRDSAMYRCASSSRPSGGATDTQYFGPGTRLTVL.

In its sample, this clonotype was seen many times. This chain joins TRBV9 and TRBJ1-2; 9 nucleotides agree with TRBD1. Germline assignment: CDR1 SGDLS and CDR2 YYNGEE. The V gene end was trimmed by 4 bases and the J gene end by 4 bases; junction bases not matched to a gene: 11. The CDR3 contains 16 residues. In nucleotides, the CDR3 is TGTGCCAGCAGCCCCGAGGGGACAGGGACCCCCTATGGCTACACCTTC. This gives the protein CASSPEGTGTPYGYTF.

This chain joins TRBV5-4 and TRBJ2-7; D is unresolved. Germline V gene sequence: CDR1 SGHNT, CDR2 YYREEE (reference sequence). CDR3 size: 13 residues. Trimming left V 3 bases short and J 5 bases short, with 12 bases between. The CDR3 here is CASSSGPGHEQYF. The DNA for the CDR3 is TGTGCCAGCAGCTCCGGGCCCGGCCACGAGCAGTACTTC.

This clonotype was detected ten times or more. The genes are TRBV2 and TRBJ2-1; D not resolved. Per germline, CDR1 SNHLY and CDR2 FYNNEI. CDR3 length: 13 amino acids. V lost 4 bases and J 5 bases, leaving 9 bases between the germline ends. CDR3 sequence (DNA): TGTGCCAGCAGTGGTAGAGGTAACAATGAGCAGTTCTTC. Its translation: CASSGRGNNEQFF.

This clonotype was counted only a few times. The chain carries TRBV29-1 and TRBJ2-6; D remains unclear. This CDR3 contains 16 residues. Germline V gene lookup returns CDR1 SQVTM and CDR2 ANQGSEA. V lost 1 base, J lost 0 bases, and 10 bases lay in between. The CDR3 DNA follows: TGCAGCGTTGAAGTTATGTTCCCCTCTGGGGCCAACGTCCTGACTTTC. Translating it yields CSVEVMFPSGANVLTF.

This clonotype was detected only a few times. The V call is TRBV5-1, the J call TRBJ1-1, with D hard to call. Germline CDR1 and CDR2: SGHRS and YFSETQ. The CDR3 contains 14 residues. V shed 7 bases and J shed 1 base, with 14 bases lying between them. Written as DNA, the CDR3 is TGCGCCAGCCGACTCTCCCAGCCGAACACTGAAGCTTTCTTT. Its translation is CASRLSQPNTEAFF.

This clonotype showed up many times. The chain joins TRBV20-1 to TRBJ1-1; TRBD1 matches at 7 bases. This CDR3 region has 13 residues. V was pared by 3 bases and J by 7 bases, with 8 bases of the junction left unmatched. Per germline, CDR1 DFQATT and CDR2 SNEGSKA (reference sequence). CDR3 coding DNA: TGCAGTGCTAGTACCAGGACAGGCGTTGAAGCTTTCTTT. Its translation: CSASTRTGVEAFF.

This clonotype was counted at least ten times. This chain's CDR3 is CAWTQGEQFF. CDR3 nucleotides: TGTGCCTGGACCCAGGGTGAGCAGTTCTTC. This chain links TRBV30 with TRBJ2-1; TRBD1 is a possible D gene (5 bases). Per germline, CDR1 GTSNPN and CDR2 SVGIG (reference sequence). V lost 4 bases to trimming and J lost 9 bases, with 7 bases between them. This CDR3 is built from 10 residues. Based on the CDR3 plus reference TRBV30 and TRBJ2-1, the full variable domain is SQTIHQWPATLVQPVGSPLSLECTVEGTSNPNLYWYRQAAGRGLQLLFYSVGIGQISSEVPQNLSASRPQDRQFILSSKKLLLSDSGFYLCAWTQGEQFFGPGTRLTVL.

Many counts were recorded for this clonotype. J is TRBJ2-7 and V is TRBV24-1; a weak D match, TRBD1 (6 bases). The germline V gene has CDR1 KGHDR and CDR2 SFDVKD. With 3 bases removed from V and 0 bases from J, the gap between germline ends came to 11 bases. The CDR3 totals 15 residues. CDR3 DNA: TGTGCCACCAGTGATCCCCGGGACACCTCCTACGAGCAGTACTTC. Translating it yields CATSDPRDTSYEQYF.

The chain recombines TRBV5-1 with TRBJ2-5; TRBD2 agrees at 7 bases. Looked up from germline, CDR1 is SGHRS and CDR2 is YFSETQ. The CDR3 has 13 amino acids. V shed 4 bases and J 5 bases; nucleotides not matched to a gene: 5. The CDR3 DNA is TGCGCCAGCAGCCAAGGGACTACGGAGACCCAGTACTTC. This translates into CASSQGTTETQYF.

The chain carries TRBV4-1 and TRBJ2-7, with unresolved D. V dropped 1 base and J dropped 0 bases, with 10 bases sitting between them. CDR1 and CDR2 from the germline V gene are MGHRA and YSYEKL. The CDR3 loop spans 15 amino acids. The CDR3 region has the DNA TGCGCCAGCAGCCAAGGGTTGCGTAGCTCCTACGAGCAGTACTTC. This sequence encodes CASSQGLRSSYEQYF.

The CDR3, as DNA: TGTGCCAGCTCACCGGTATTGACGGGGGCCTTCGAGCAGTACTTC. It is translated as CASSPVLTGAFEQYF. The J gene is TRBJ2-7, the V gene TRBV18; D tentatively fits TRBD1 or TRBD2 (6 bases each). The germline V and J ends were trimmed by 3 bases and 6 bases, with 18 bases remaining between them. The germline gives CDR1 KGHSH, CDR2 LQKENI. CDR3 length: 15 amino acids.

This clonotype was detected many times. J is TRBJ1-1 and V is TRBV2; D gene ambiguous. The CDR3 extends over 12 amino acids. Trimming cost V 4 bases and J 8 bases, with 11 bases left between them. CDR1 is SNHLY and CDR2 is FYNNEI in the germline V gene. CDR3 region: CASSVLGTEAFF. DNA for the CDR3: TGTGCCAGCAGTGTGCTGGGCACGGAAGCTTTCTTT.

This clonotype has a count of ten or more. The V gene is TRBV30, the J gene TRBJ1-1; 7 bases fit TRBD1. Germline V gene lookup returns CDR1 GTSNPN and CDR2 SVGIG (reference sequence). V lost 2 bases to trimming and J lost 3 bases; unmatched junction nucleotides: 9. The CDR3 is 15 amino acids. The CDR3 is CAWSSHTGDYTEAFF. CDR3 bases: TGTGCCTGGAGTTCCCACACAGGGGACTACACTGAAGCTTTCTTT.

This clonotype showed up many times. The chain joins TRBV5-1 to TRBJ2-3; D is unclear. The CDR3 runs to 12 residues. Trimming took 3 bases from V and 0 from J, leaving 2 bases between them. The germline V gene has CDR1 SGHRS and CDR2 YFSETQ. CDR3 sequence: CASSSSTDTQYF. For the CDR3, the DNA is TGCGCCAGCAGCTCGAGCACAGATACGCAGTATTTT.

The chain couples TRBV3-1 to TRBJ2-4; 8 bases map to TRBD2. Germline values: CDR1 LGHDT, CDR2 YNNKEL (reference sequence). The CDR3 runs 16 residues. J gave up 5 bases and V 1 base, and 7 bases lay outside the gene matches. The CDR3 here is CASSQVVSGAQNIQYF. CDR3 in DNA: TGTGCCAGCAGCCAAGTGGTTAGCGGGGCGCAAAACATTCAGTACTTC.

This clonotype was seen at least ten times. As DNA, the CDR3 is TGTGCCAGCAGCTTAGCGACAGGGGCCACTGAAGCTTTCTTT. Translated: CASSLATGATEAFF. The chain joins TRBV7-6 to TRBJ1-1, with 8 bases identical to TRBD1. Trimming at V came to 0 bases and at J to 4 bases, leaving 1 base not matched to a gene. The germline V gene has CDR1 SGHVS and CDR2 FNYEAQ. The CDR3 loop spans 14 amino acids.

This clonotype was picked up many times. The V gene is TRBV5-1, the J gene TRBJ2-7; TRBD2 matches at 11 bases. The CDR3 runs to 14 residues. Trimming at V came to 2 bases and at J to 2 bases, leaving 0 bases not matched to a gene. Germline CDR1 reads SGHRS; CDR2 reads YFSETQ. The CDR3 DNA reads as TGCGCCAGCAGCTTTAGCGGGGGGGCCTACGAGCAGTACTTC. This encodes CASSFSGGAYEQYF.

The V call is TRBV6-5, the J call TRBJ2-5, with 7 bases identical to TRBD1. V dropped 1 base and J dropped 3; count of bases not matched to a gene: 5. This CDR3 spans 15 amino acids. Germline V gives CDR1 MNHEY, CDR2 SVGAGI. This CDR3 is CASSYYPTGEETQYF. The CDR3 coding sequence is TGTGCCAGCAGTTACTATCCAACAGGGGAAGAGACCCAGTACTTC.

The chain has TRBV2 and TRBJ1-2; 8 bases fit TRBD1. Trimming took 9 bases from V and 2 from J; bases not matched to a gene: 5. Germline CDR1 SNHLY, CDR2 FYNNEI. The length of the CDR3 is 13 residues. The CDR3 DNA reads TGTGCCAGTGGACAGGGTAGGAACTATGGCTACACCTTC. This encodes CASGQGRNYGYTF.

In this sample, this clonotype turned up a few times. This chain links TRBV7-2 with TRBJ2-3; 7 bases are a match to TRBD2. V lost 5 bases to trimming and J lost 0 bases; unmatched junction nucleotides: 8. Germline loops: CDR1 SGHTA, CDR2 FQGNSA. This CDR3 has 16 amino acids. The CDR3 sequence: CASSRWDYGSTDTQYF. The CDR3 DNA is TGTGCCAGCAGCCGATGGGACTACGGAAGCACAGATACGCAGTATTTT.